Detailed here is one TCR beta chain. The sample's treatment: roughly 19 received Ad26.COV2.S at low or high dose, single or two shots; five or six received placebo; per-sample allocation not given. Sampling happened 63 days after the first vaccine or placebo injection. These data originate in a study of Ad26.COV2.S vaccination and SARS-CoV-2 variants. V was cut by 1 base and J by 10 bases, with 13 bases left in between. Germline-derived CDR1 and CDR2 are SGHVS and FNYEAQ. The CDR3 runs 13 residues. Profiling relied on immunoSEQ multiplex PCR, and the TCRdb table lists in-frame clones only, not all of them. The sample lists around 450,000 clones; around 87% were seen once.

The specimen comprised peripheral blood, sampled in a trial of Ad26.COV2.S vaccine versus placebo. This receptor was obtained from a person aged 18-60 years who received the Ad26.COV2.S COVID-19 vaccine or a placebo. This rearrangement joins TRBV7-6 to TRBJ1-2; a possible D gene is TRBD1 (6 bases). The CDR3 protein is CASSLEPGTLYTF. In nucleotides, the CDR3 is TGTGCCAGCAGCTTAGAACCCGGGACACTCTACACCTTC.